A single sample is the source of the 22 T cell receptor beta chains below, sequenced in a study of CD8+ T cells in alopecia areata. Extracted RNA was reverse transcribed, and the resulting cDNA served as sequencing template. Repertoires were generated with immunoSEQ multiplex PCR, while TCRdb's copy carries only in-frame clones and drops some. The table records about 250,000 clones, roughly 63% of them present only once. Treatment here: oral pan-JAK inhibitor, 5-10 mg twice daily. The sample was CD4+ T cells sorted from blood, taken at approximately week 52, from a patient treated with tofacitinib. The receptor source for this set is a human donor with alopecia areata.

V usage is TRBV25-1 and J usage is TRBJ1-4; a weak D match, TRBD1 (5 bases). CDR1 MGHDK and CDR2 SYGVNS come from the germline V gene. Deletions cut 3 bases from V and 4 bases from J, with 9 bases between. This CDR3 contains 14 residues. Written as DNA, the CDR3 is TGTGCCAGCAGTGAGGGGGGGAGTAATGAAAAACTGTTTTTT. This codes for CASSEGGSNEKLFF.

The chain uses TRBV30 and TRBJ1-2, with D unresolved. Germline V CDR1 and CDR2: GTSNPN, SVGIG (reference sequence). Trimming pared 0 bases from V and 9 bases from J, leaving 14 bases between. The CDR3 is 13 residues long. The CDR3 reads CAWSVLAAGRYTF. The CDR3 region has the DNA TGTGCCTGGAGTGTACTGGCAGCCGGACGCTACACCTTC.

The J gene is TRBJ2-3, the V gene TRBV30; TRBD1 agrees at 7 bases. V was clipped by 1 base and J by 6 bases; unmatched bases: 7. The CDR3 loop spans 14 amino acids. Germline values: CDR1 GTSNPN, CDR2 SVGIG (reference sequence). The CDR3 loop reads CAWSDTGVWDTQYF. The DNA of the CDR3 is TGTGCCTGGAGTGACACAGGGGTTTGGGATACGCAGTATTTT.

The chain joins TRBV5-1 to TRBJ2-2, with D perhaps TRBD2 (5 bases). Germline V gene data show CDR1 as SGHRS and CDR2 as YFSETQ. Trimming stripped 6 bases from V and 2 bases from J, with 14 bases between. This CDR3 contains 15 residues. Here the CDR3 DNA reads TGCGCCAGCACCCACCGGGGAGAAAACACCGGGGAGCTGTTTTTT. Translation: CASTHRGENTGELFF.

This sequence joins TRBV4-3 and TRBJ1-1; D might be TRBD1 (6 bases). The CDR3 consists of 14 residues. Between the trimmed V and J ends, which lost 0 bases and 5 bases, there was a span of 10 bases. Germline V gene data show CDR1 as LGHNA and CDR2 as YSLEER. CDR3 in amino acids: CASSQDRGWTEAFF. The CDR3 DNA follows: TGCGCCAGCAGCCAAGACAGGGGATGGACTGAAGCTTTCTTT.

DNA of the CDR3: TGTGCCAGCAGCCCCCGGGGGGCGGGGATATCGACCGGGGAGCTGTTTTTT. Translated: CASSPRGAGISTGELFF. The chain is built from TRBV11-2 and TRBJ2-2; D perhaps matches TRBD2 (7 bases). The CDR3 length is 17 residues. CDR1 and CDR2 from the germline V gene are SGHAT and FQNNGV. Trimming cost V 5 bases and J 5 bases, with 21 bases left between them.

The V and J genes are TRBV25-1 and TRBJ1-2, with D possibly being TRBD1 (6 bases). The CDR3 contains 14 residues. Germline V gives CDR1 MGHDK, CDR2 SYGVNS. V was trimmed by 6 bases and J by 2 bases, leaving 13 bases between them. The CDR3 is CASRGAGPNYGYTF. The CDR3 nucleotides read TGTGCCAGCAGGGGGGCAGGGCCCAACTATGGCTACACCTTC.

This sequence joins TRBV27 and TRBJ2-5; 9 positions match TRBD2. The junction had 14 bases not matched to a gene; V was cut back by 10 bases and J by 5 bases. CDR3 length: 15 residues. Germline V CDR1 and CDR2: MNHEY, SMNVEV (reference sequence). The CDR3 DNA follows: TGTGCCACCGCGCCGGCGGGAGGGGCCCGGGAGACCCAGTACTTC. Translated, it gives CATAPAGGARETQYF.

The chain employs TRBV6-5 and TRBJ2-7; TRBD1 matches 9 bases. With V trimmed by 6 bases and J by 1 base, 7 bases remained unmatched. Germline CDR1 is MNHEY and CDR2 is SVGAGI. The CDR3 has 15 amino acids. The CDR3 loop reads CASRRTGTGSYEQYF. CDR3 coding DNA: TGTGCCAGCAGAAGGACCGGGACAGGGTCCTACGAGCAGTACTTC.

The V gene is TRBV5-1, the J gene TRBJ1-1; TRBD1 matches 8 bases. The V and J ends lost 0 bases and 6 bases, in that order; junction bases with no gene match: 4. CDR3 length equals 14 residues. Germline CDR1 SGHRS, CDR2 YFSETQ. The CDR3 DNA reads TGCGCCAGCAGCTTGGCGCAGGGGGCATCTGAAGCTTTCTTT. As protein: CASSLAQGASEAFF.

The chain links TRBV5-4 to TRBJ1-1; 8 positions agree with TRBD1. The CDR3 length is 14 residues. Trimming removed 0 bases from V and 3 bases from J; junction bases left unmatched: 1. CDR1 SGHNT and CDR2 YYREEE come from the germline V gene (reference sequence). Here the CDR3 reads CASSLDRGYTEAFF. CDR3 sequence (DNA): TGTGCCAGCAGCTTGGACAGGGGGTACACTGAAGCTTTCTTT.

The J gene is TRBJ1-2, the V gene TRBV23-1, with D uncertain. TRBV23-1 is placed among ORFs of uncertain function. Trimming pared 0 bases from V and 8 bases from J, leaving 4 bases between. The CDR3 consists of 11 residues. The chain's CDR3 is CASSQSQGYTF. Here the CDR3 DNA reads TGCGCCAGCAGTCAATCGCAAGGCTACACCTTC.

In this sample, this clone turned up a few times. This chain links TRBV7-2 with TRBJ1-3, with no clear D. V was cut by 4 bases and J by 0 bases, with 10 bases left in between. The CDR3 is 15 residues long. The germline V gene has CDR1 SGHTA and CDR2 FQGNSA. Written as DNA, the CDR3 is TGTGCCAGCAGCTCCACGACCCACTCTGGAAACACCATATATTTT. Translating gives CASSSTTHSGNTIYF.

This clone was seen a handful of times. The chain has TRBV6-5 and TRBJ1-1; D remains ambiguous. CDR1 and CDR2 from the germline V gene are MNHEY and SVGAGI. The CDR3 is 11 residues long. The V end was cut by 8 bases, the J end by 1 base, with 5 bases between. The CDR3 coding sequence is TGTGCCAGCCACGAGAACACTGAAGCTTTCTTT. Amino acid sequence: CASHENTEAFF.

The chain couples TRBV9 to TRBJ2-1, with D possibly TRBD2 on 5 matching bases. Germline V gene sequence: CDR1 SGDLS, CDR2 YYNGEE. Trimming took 0 bases from V and 7 from J, leaving 17 bases between them. The CDR3 is 16 amino acids. This CDR3 is CASSVEAGPLGNEQFF. The CDR3 region has the DNA TGTGCCAGCAGCGTAGAGGCGGGTCCCCTGGGTAATGAGCAGTTCTTC.

This rearrangement joins TRBV10-3 to TRBJ2-5, with unresolved D. V lost 6 bases, J lost 5 bases, and 7 bases lay in between. The CDR3 is 11 amino acids. Germline lookup yields CDR1 ENHRY and CDR2 SYGVKD. CDR3 DNA: TGTGCCATCAGAGTTGGGGAGACCCAGTACTTC. As protein: CAIRVGETQYF.

The chain uses TRBV5-1 and TRBJ2-1; 13 bases agree with TRBD2. V dropped 4 bases and J dropped 1; count of bases not matched to a gene: 5. The CDR3 consists of 17 residues. CDR1 and CDR2 (germline): SGHRS, YFSETQ. The CDR3 here is CASSPRLAGGSYNEQFF. The CDR3 nucleotides are TGCGCCAGCAGCCCGCGACTAGCGGGGGGATCCTACAATGAGCAGTTCTTC.

The chain recombines TRBV7-3 with TRBJ1-6, with D tentatively TRBD1 (5 bases). Germline V lookup: CDR1 SGHTA, CDR2 FQGTGA. The V end was cut by 5 bases, the J end by 9 bases, with 11 bases between. This CDR3 contains 13 residues. The CDR3: CASSGGTPSPLHF. The CDR3 region has the DNA TGTGCCAGCAGCGGGGGAACCCCTTCACCCCTCCACTTT. Based on the CDR3 plus reference TRBV7-3 and TRBJ1-6, the full variable domain is GAGVSQTPSNKVTEKGKYVELRCDPISGHTALYWYRQSLGQGPEFLIYFQGTGAADDSGLPNDRFFAVRPEGSVSTLKIQRTERGDSAVYLCASSGGTPSPLHFGNGTRLTVT.

V and J are TRBV27 and TRBJ2-7; no clear D gene. Trimming shortened V by 0 bases and J by 2 bases, and 8 bases separated the two germline ends. This CDR3 region has 14 residues. Looked up from germline, CDR1 is MNHEY and CDR2 is SMNVEV (reference sequence). DNA for the CDR3: TGTGCCAGCAGTTTATCCGGCAATGCCTACGAGCAGTACTTC. Translated: CASSLSGNAYEQYF.

V usage is TRBV7-3 and J usage is TRBJ2-2; D call uncertain. The V and J ends lost 5 bases and 6 bases respectively, with 7 bases between them. The CDR3 runs 12 residues. Germline assignment: CDR1 SGHTA and CDR2 FQGTGA. The CDR3 DNA sequence: TGTGCCAGCAGCCTCAGTCCCGGGGAGCTGTTTTTT. Its translation: CASSLSPGELFF.

This clone was seen a handful of times. The rearrangement joins TRBV14 to TRBJ1-6, with unresolved D. Trimming took off 4 bases at V and 5 bases at J, with 12 bases between the two ends. Looked up from germline, CDR1 is SGHDN and CDR2 is FVKESK. This CDR3 spans 15 amino acids. The CDR3 sequence: CASSRLDADNSPLHF. The CDR3 DNA is TGTGCCAGCAGCCGACTGGACGCCGATAATTCACCCCTCCACTTT.

This CDR3 is CASSSKLNTEAFF. CDR3 DNA: TGTGCCAGCAGCTCTAAGTTGAACACTGAAGCTTTCTTT. The chain carries TRBV7-9 and TRBJ1-1, with D uncertain. The CDR3 runs 13 residues. Germline lookup yields CDR1 SEHNR and CDR2 FQNEAQ (reference sequence). Deletions cut 4 bases from V and 0 bases from J, with 6 bases between.